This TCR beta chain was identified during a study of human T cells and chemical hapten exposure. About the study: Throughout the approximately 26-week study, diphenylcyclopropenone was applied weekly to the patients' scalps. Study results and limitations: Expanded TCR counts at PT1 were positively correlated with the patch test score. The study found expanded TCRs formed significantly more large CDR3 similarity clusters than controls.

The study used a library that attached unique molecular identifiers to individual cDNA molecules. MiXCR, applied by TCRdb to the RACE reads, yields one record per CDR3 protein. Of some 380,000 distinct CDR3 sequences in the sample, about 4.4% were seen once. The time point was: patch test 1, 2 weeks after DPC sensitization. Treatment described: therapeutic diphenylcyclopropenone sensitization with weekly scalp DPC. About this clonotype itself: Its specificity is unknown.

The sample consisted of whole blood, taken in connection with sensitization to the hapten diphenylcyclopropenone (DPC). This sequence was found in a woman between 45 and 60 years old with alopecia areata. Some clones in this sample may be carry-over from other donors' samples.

In DNA form, the CDR3 reads TGTGCCAGCAGCACGCGACTAGGGGGTGAGCAGTACTTC. Translation gives CASSTRLGGEQYF. The V call is TRBV7-6, the J call TRBJ2-7; D is perhaps TRBD1 or TRBD2 (6 bases each). V shed 5 bases and J shed 7 bases, with 15 bases lying between them. CDR1 and CDR2 (germline): SGHVS, FNYEAQ. The CDR3 runs to 13 residues.